This T cell receptor beta chain was sequenced during a study of blood T cell repertoires in COVID-19. Study background: The origin of the acute and convalescent COVID-19 samples was the United States, Italy and Spain. Nucleic acid was either cDNA or gDNA, and it came from T cells, B-cell-depleted T cells, or PBMCs.

Germline-derived CDR1 and CDR2 are SGDLS and YYNGEE. Between the trimmed V and J ends, which lost 3 bases and 2 bases, there was a span of 11 bases. The CDR3 covers 14 residues. Authors' data handling: Nucleated cell number was recorded as an estimate derived from reference gene primer amplification. The assay was immunoSEQ multiplex PCR, and TCRdb's table has in-frame clones only and misses some. Clone size and V and J calls were adopted from that table, with D and trimming inferred from the DNA. Altogether around 92,000 clones are present, around 84% being singletons, with the ten largest covering around 13%.

The chain carries TRBV9 and TRBJ1-2; D might be TRBD1 (5 bases). The sample was peripheral blood. The sequence was collected from a woman aged 55 to 70 in a cohort sampled during active or convalescent COVID-19. The CDR3 nucleotides read TGTGCCAGCAGCGCCGACAGACCCAACTATGGCTACACCTTC. Residues: CASSADRPNYGYTF.